The subject of this entry is one T cell receptor beta chain. This specimen comes from a study of blood T cell repertoires in COVID-19. For the study at large: Sources were T cells, B-cell-depleted T cells, or PBMCs; the material itself was cDNA or gDNA.

With 5 bases clipped from V and 5 bases from J, the junction kept 9 bases outside the gene matches. CDR3 length equals 15 residues. CDR1 is MDHEN, CDR2 SYDVKM, per germline. The study drew participants aged roughly 18 to 95 years from about two dozen US areas. Assignment of participants to cohorts was predicated upon participant-reported clinical history. Using immunoSEQ multiplex PCR, the repertoire was profiled, and TCRdb retains in-frame clones only, with some absent. The sample lists more than 450,000 clones; 87% were seen once. The rearrangement links TRBV28 to TRBJ2-3; 8 nucleotides align to TRBD1. This sequence was found in a woman aged 18 to 35 who had recovered from COVID-19. What was sequenced was PBMCs or T cells enriched from blood (not recorded which). As DNA, the CDR3 is TGTGCCAGCAGTGGACAGGGAAGGGAGCAAGATACGCAGTATTTT. Encoded protein: CASSGQGREQDTQYF. Combining the CDR3 with reference TRBV28 and TRBJ2-3 gives the whole variable domain DVKVTQSSRYLVKRTGEKVFLECVQDMDHENMFWYRQDPGLGLRLIYFSYDVKMKEKGDIPEGYSVSREKKERFSLILESASTNQTSMYLCASSGQGREQDTQYFGPGTRLTVL.